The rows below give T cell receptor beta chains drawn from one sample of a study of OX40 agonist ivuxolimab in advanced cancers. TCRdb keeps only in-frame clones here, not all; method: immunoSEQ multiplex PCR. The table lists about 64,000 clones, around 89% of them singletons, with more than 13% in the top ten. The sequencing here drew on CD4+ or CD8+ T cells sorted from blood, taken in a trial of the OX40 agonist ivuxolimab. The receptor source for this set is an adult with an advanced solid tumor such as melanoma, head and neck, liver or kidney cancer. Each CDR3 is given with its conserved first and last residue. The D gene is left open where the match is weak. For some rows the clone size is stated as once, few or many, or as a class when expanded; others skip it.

CDR3 DNA: TGCGCCAGCAGCCGCTGGGACGGAAACTCTGGGGCCAACGTCCTGACTTTC
CDR3 protein: CASSRWDGNSGANVLTF
D gene: .
V gene: TRBV4-1
J gene: TRBJ2-6
clone size: .

CDR3 DNA: TGTGCCAGTAGTATGGGCCAGCGAGCTTTCTCTGGGGCCAACGTCCTGACTTTC
CDR3 protein: CASSMGQRAFSGANVLTF
D gene: .
V gene: TRBV19
J gene: TRBJ2-6
clone size: .

CDR3 DNA: TGTGCCAGCAGTTGGCGTCAGCACGACAATGAGCAGTTCTTC
CDR3 protein: CASSWRQHDNEQFF
D gene: .
V gene: TRBV27
J gene: TRBJ2-1
clone size: .

CDR3 DNA: TGTGCCAGCAGCTTATGGGGACTGCAGATAAGAGGAGAGCAGTTCTTC
CDR3 protein: CASSLWGLQIRGEQFF
D gene: .
V gene: TRBV11-2
J gene: TRBJ2-1
clone size: .

CDR3 DNA: TGCAGCGTCGGACTAGGCGGGTACGAGCAGTACTTC
CDR3 protein: CSVGLGGYEQYF
D gene: TRBD2
V gene: TRBV29-1
J gene: TRBJ2-7
clone size: few

CDR3 DNA: TGTGCCAGCACCCCTTTACTAGCGGGAGTTTCGGAGACCCAGTACTTC
CDR3 protein: CASTPLLAGVSETQYF
D gene: TRBD2
V gene: TRBV7-7
J gene: TRBJ2-5
clone size: .

CDR3 DNA: TGTGCCAGCAGTTTAATGGCTAACACTGAAGCTTTCTTT
CDR3 protein: CASSLMANTEAFF
D gene: .
V gene: TRBV27
J gene: TRBJ1-1
clone size: .

CDR3 DNA: TGCAGCGGTGGACTAGCGGGTAACAAAAACAATGAGCAGTTCTTC
CDR3 protein: CSGGLAGNKNNEQFF
D gene: TRBD2
V gene: TRBV29-1
J gene: TRBJ2-1
clone size: .

CDR3 DNA: TGTGCCAGCAGCCAGGCGACAGGCACCGAGCAGTACTTC
CDR3 protein: CASSQATGTEQYF
D gene: .
V gene: TRBV4-2
J gene: TRBJ2-7
clone size: .

CDR3 DNA: TGTGCCAGTAGTATAGGGTCCAGGAACGAGCAGTACTTC
CDR3 protein: CASSIGSRNEQYF
D gene: .
V gene: TRBV19
J gene: TRBJ2-7
clone size: few

CDR3 DNA: TGTGCCAGCAGCTTACCTATCGATGAGCAGTTCTTC
CDR3 protein: CASSLPIDEQFF
D gene: .
V gene: TRBV7-9
J gene: TRBJ2-1
clone size: .

CDR3 DNA: TGTGCCAGCAGCGTATCCAGCGGGAATCCCTACAATGAGCAGTTCTTC
CDR3 protein: CASSVSSGNPYNEQFF
D gene: TRBD2
V gene: TRBV9
J gene: TRBJ2-1
clone size: once

CDR3 DNA: TGTGCCAGCAGCTTAGGGACAGGCGCCTACGAGCAGTACTTC
CDR3 protein: CASSLGTGAYEQYF
D gene: TRBD1
V gene: TRBV5-4
J gene: TRBJ2-7
clone size: .

CDR3 DNA: TGCGCCAGCAGCTTGGCGGGGGGGCAAGAGACCCAGTACTTC
CDR3 protein: CASSLAGGQETQYF
D gene: TRBD2
V gene: TRBV5-1
J gene: TRBJ2-5
clone size: .

CDR3 DNA: TGTGCCAGCAGACAGGGGGCGTATGGCTACACCTTC
CDR3 protein: CASRQGAYGYTF
D gene: TRBD1
V gene: TRBV9
J gene: TRBJ1-2
clone size: .

CDR3 DNA: TGTGCCAGCAGTTTCCTTATCACCCGGTCCCGGGACAGGTCCTTTACGAACACCGGGGAGCTGTTTTTT
CDR3 protein: CASSFLITRSRDRSFTNTGELFF
D gene: TRBD1
V gene: TRBV28
J gene: TRBJ2-2
clone size: .

CDR3 DNA: TGTGCCAGCAGTTACGGCGGGGGAACTTTCTACGAGCAGTACTTC
CDR3 protein: CASSYGGGTFYEQYF
D gene: TRBD2
V gene: TRBV6-5
J gene: TRBJ2-7
clone size: .

CDR3 DNA: TGTGCCAGTAGTATATTCGTGGGGGGGGCCACGGATACGCAGTATTTT
CDR3 protein: CASSIFVGGATDTQYF
D gene: .
V gene: TRBV19
J gene: TRBJ2-3
clone size: .

CDR3 DNA: TGTGCCAGCAGCTCCACAGGGAATTCCTACAATGAGCAGTTCTTC
CDR3 protein: CASSSTGNSYNEQFF
D gene: .
V gene: TRBV11-2
J gene: TRBJ2-1
clone size: .

CDR3 DNA: TGTGCCAGCACTCGTAGACAGGGCAGCCCCAATGAGCAGTTCTTC
CDR3 protein: CASTRRQGSPNEQFF
D gene: TRBD1
V gene: TRBV9
J gene: TRBJ2-1
clone size: .

CDR3 DNA: TGTGCCAGCAGCCAACAGGGGGTTGAGGAAAAACTGTTTTTT
CDR3 protein: CASSQQGVEEKLFF
D gene: TRBD1
V gene: TRBV9
J gene: TRBJ1-4
clone size: .

CDR3 DNA: TGTGCCAGCAGTCTACATACAGCAACTGAAGCTTTCTTT
CDR3 protein: CASSLHTATEAFF
D gene: .
V gene: TRBV6-5
J gene: TRBJ1-1
clone size: .

CDR3 DNA: TGTGCCAGCAGTTTACAGGGAACCTGGAACGAGCAGTACTTC
CDR3 protein: CASSLQGTWNEQYF
D gene: .
V gene: TRBV28
J gene: TRBJ2-7
clone size: .

CDR3 DNA: TGTGCCAGCAGTTTATCGTTAACCTACAATGAGCAGTTCTTC
CDR3 protein: CASSLSLTYNEQFF
D gene: .
V gene: TRBV27
J gene: TRBJ2-1
clone size: .

CDR3 DNA: TGTGCCAGCGGGGGGACAGAGTACAATGAGCAGTTCTTC
CDR3 protein: CASGGTEYNEQFF
D gene: .
V gene: TRBV6-1
J gene: TRBJ2-1
clone size: .

CDR3 DNA: TGTGCCAGCAGCTTGCCCGAAATCAATGAGCAGTTCTTC
CDR3 protein: CASSLPEINEQFF
D gene: .
V gene: TRBV5-5
J gene: TRBJ2-1
clone size: .

CDR3 DNA: TGCGCCAGCAAGGAGTTTACAGATACGCAGTATTTT
CDR3 protein: CASKEFTDTQYF
D gene: .
V gene: TRBV5-1
J gene: TRBJ2-3
clone size: .

CDR3 DNA: TGTGCCAGCAGCATCCGCGGGACCTCTATCTATGGCTACACCTTC
CDR3 protein: CASSIRGTSIYGYTF
D gene: .
V gene: TRBV5-8
J gene: TRBJ1-2
clone size: .

CDR3 DNA: TGTGCCAGCAGCCAAGGACAGGGGTTCACTGAAGCTTTCTTT
CDR3 protein: CASSQGQGFTEAFF
D gene: TRBD1
V gene: TRBV2
J gene: TRBJ1-1
clone size: .

CDR3 DNA: TGTGCCAGTAGTCCAAACAGGAGCTCTGGAAACACCATATATTTT
CDR3 protein: CASSPNRSSGNTIYF
D gene: .
V gene: TRBV19
J gene: TRBJ1-3
clone size: few

CDR3 DNA: TGTGCCAGCAGCGAGGACTTTGCCTACGAGCAGTACTTC
CDR3 protein: CASSEDFAYEQYF
D gene: .
V gene: TRBV5-4
J gene: TRBJ2-7
clone size: .

CDR3 DNA: TGTGCCAGCAGTGTGGCACAGATGCCCTACGAGCAGTACTTC
CDR3 protein: CASSVAQMPYEQYF
D gene: .
V gene: TRBV28
J gene: TRBJ2-7
clone size: .

CDR3 DNA: TGCAGCGCCAATCGGGTCACTGAAGCTTTCTTT
CDR3 protein: CSANRVTEAFF
D gene: .
V gene: TRBV20-1
J gene: TRBJ1-1
clone size: .

CDR3 DNA: TGTGCCAGCAGTGAGCACCCACAGGGGGCGAGCAATCAGCCCCAGCATTTT
CDR3 protein: CASSEHPQGASNQPQHF
D gene: TRBD1
V gene: TRBV6-1
J gene: TRBJ1-5
clone size: .

CDR3 DNA: TGTGCCAGTAGCCCTGCCCAGCGGGAGAATGAGCAGTTCTTC
CDR3 protein: CASSPAQRENEQFF
D gene: TRBD2
V gene: TRBV7-9
J gene: TRBJ2-1
clone size: .

CDR3 DNA: TGTGCCAGCAGCACCGGACTAGCGCAAGAGACCCAGTACTTC
CDR3 protein: CASSTGLAQETQYF
D gene: TRBD2
V gene: TRBV5-4
J gene: TRBJ2-5
clone size: .

CDR3 DNA: TGTGCCAGCAGCGTAGGTACAGGGGACGAAGCTTTCTTT
CDR3 protein: CASSVGTGDEAFF
D gene: TRBD1
V gene: TRBV7-8
J gene: TRBJ1-1
clone size: .